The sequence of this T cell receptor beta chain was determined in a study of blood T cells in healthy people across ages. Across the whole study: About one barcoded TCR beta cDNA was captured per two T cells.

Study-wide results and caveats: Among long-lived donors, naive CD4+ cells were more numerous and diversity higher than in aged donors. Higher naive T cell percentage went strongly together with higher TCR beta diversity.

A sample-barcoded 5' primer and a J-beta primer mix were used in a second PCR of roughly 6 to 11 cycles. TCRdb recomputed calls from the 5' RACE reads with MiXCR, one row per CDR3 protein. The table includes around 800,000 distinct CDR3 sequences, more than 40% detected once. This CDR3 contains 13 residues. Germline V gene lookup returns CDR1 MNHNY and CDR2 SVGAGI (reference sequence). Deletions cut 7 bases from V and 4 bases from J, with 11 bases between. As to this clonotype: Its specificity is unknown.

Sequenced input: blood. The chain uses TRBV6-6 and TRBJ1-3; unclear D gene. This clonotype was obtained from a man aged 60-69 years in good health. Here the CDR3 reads CASNPDKGNTIYF. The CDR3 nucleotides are TGTGCCAGCAACCCAGATAAGGGAAACACCATATATTTT.